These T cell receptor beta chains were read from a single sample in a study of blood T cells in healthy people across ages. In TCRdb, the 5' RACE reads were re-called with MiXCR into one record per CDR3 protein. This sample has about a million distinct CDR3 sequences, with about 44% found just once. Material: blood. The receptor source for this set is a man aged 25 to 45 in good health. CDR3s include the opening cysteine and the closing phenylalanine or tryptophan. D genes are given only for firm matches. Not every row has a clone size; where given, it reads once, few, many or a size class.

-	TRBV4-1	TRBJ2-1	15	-	CASSQDRADDNEQFF	TGCGCCAGCAGCCAAGATAGGGCAGATGACAATGAGCAGTTCTTC
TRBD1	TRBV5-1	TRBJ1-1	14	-	CASRADREGTEAFF	TGCGCCAGCAGGGCGGACAGGGAAGGGACTGAAGCTTTCTTT
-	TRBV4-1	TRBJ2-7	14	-	CASSQDIPVYEQYF	TGCGCCAGCAGCCAAGATATTCCGGTTTACGAGCAGTACTTC
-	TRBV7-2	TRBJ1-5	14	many	CASSLRQGNQPQHF	TGTGCCAGCAGTCTCAGACAGGGCAATCAGCCCCAGCATTTT
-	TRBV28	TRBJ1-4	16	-	CASRSTGPQGNEKLFF	TGTGCCAGCAGATCAACAGGCCCTCAGGGAAATGAAAAACTGTTTTTT
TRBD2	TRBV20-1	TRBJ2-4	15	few	CSAPANRGVKNIQYF	TGCAGTGCTCCGGCAAATCGGGGGGTGAAAAACATTCAGTACTTC
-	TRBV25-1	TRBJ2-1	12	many	CASRENYNEQFF	TGTGCCAGCAGAGAGAATTACAATGAGCAGTTCTTC
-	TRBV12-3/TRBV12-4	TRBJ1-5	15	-	CASSLRGLGDQPQHF	TGTGCCAGCAGTCTCCGGGGCCTTGGGGATCAGCCCCAGCATTTT
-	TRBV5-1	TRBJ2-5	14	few	CASSLGQGIETQYF	TGCGCCAGCAGCTTGGGGCAGGGGATTGAGACCCAGTACTTC
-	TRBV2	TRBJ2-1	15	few	CASSYGDHSYNEQFF	TGTGCCAGCAGCTACGGGGACCACTCCTACAATGAGCAGTTCTTC
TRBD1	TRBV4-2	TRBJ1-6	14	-	CASSLDRVDSPLHF	TGTGCCAGCAGTCTAGACAGGGTAGATTCACCCCTCCACTTT
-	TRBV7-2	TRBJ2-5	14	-	CASSLIPGQGTQYF	TGTGCCAGCAGCTTAATACCAGGTCAGGGGACCCAGTACTTC
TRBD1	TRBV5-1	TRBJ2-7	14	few	CASSLGTATHEQYF	TGCGCCAGCAGCCTGGGGACAGCAACTCACGAGCAGTACTTC
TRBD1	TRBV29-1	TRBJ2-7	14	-	CSVADRGSSYEQYF	TGCAGCGTGGCAGACAGGGGGAGCTCCTACGAGCAGTACTTC
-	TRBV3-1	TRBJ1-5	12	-	CATSSSNQPQHF	TGTGCCACCTCCAGTTCCAATCAGCCCCAGCATTTT
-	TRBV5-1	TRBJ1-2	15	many	CASSSDGTGSYGYTF	TGCGCCAGCAGCTCCGATGGAACGGGGAGCTATGGCTACACCTTC
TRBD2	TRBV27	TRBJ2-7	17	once	CASSPQATSAALYEQYF	TGTGCCAGCAGTCCCCAGGCGACTAGCGCGGCACTCTACGAGCAGTACTTC
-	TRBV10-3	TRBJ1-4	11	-	CATSVDEKLFF	TGTGCCACCTCGGTTGATGAAAAACTGTTTTTT
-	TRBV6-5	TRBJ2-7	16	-	CASSYSGRANSYEQYF	TGTGCCAGCAGTTACTCGGGCCGGGCAAACTCCTACGAGCAGTACTTC
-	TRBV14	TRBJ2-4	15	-	CAGSQADGFLREQYF	TGTGCCGGCAGCCAAGCGGACGGCTTTTTGAGGGAGCAGTACTTC
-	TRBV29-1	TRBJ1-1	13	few	CSVEVQGTTEAFF	TGCAGCGTTGAAGTCCAGGGTACCACTGAAGCTTTCTTT
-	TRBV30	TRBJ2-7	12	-	CAGDSDSYEQYF	TGTGCCGGAGACAGTGACTCCTACGAGCAGTACTTC
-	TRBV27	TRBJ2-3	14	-	CASSFAASTDTQYF	TGTGCCAGCAGTTTCGCCGCCAGCACAGATACGCAGTATTTT
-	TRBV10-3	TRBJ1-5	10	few	CAIFRPPQHF	TGTGCCATCTTTCGTCCCCCCCAGCATTTT
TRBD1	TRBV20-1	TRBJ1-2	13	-	CSAPAAGGSGYTF	TGCAGTGCCCCGGCGGCAGGGGGAAGCGGCTACACCTTC
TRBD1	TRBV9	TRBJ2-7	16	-	CASSVEPGGVSYEQYF	TGTGCCAGCAGCGTAGAGCCAGGGGGCGTCTCCTACGAGCAGTACTTC
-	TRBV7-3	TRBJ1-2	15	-	CASSLTSQMNYGYTF	TGTGCCAGCAGCTTAACGTCCCAGATGAACTATGGCTACACCTTC
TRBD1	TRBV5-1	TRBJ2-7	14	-	CASSLQTGLYEQYF	TGCGCCAGCAGCCTGCAGACAGGGCTCTACGAGCAGTACTTC
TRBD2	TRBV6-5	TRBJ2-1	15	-	CASSFRGGSHNEQFF	TGTGCCAGCAGTTTCCGGGGGGGATCCCACAATGAGCAGTTCTTC
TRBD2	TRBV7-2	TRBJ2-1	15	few	CASRSSGGAFNEQFF	TGTGCCAGCAGATCAAGCGGGGGGGCCTTCAATGAGCAGTTCTTC
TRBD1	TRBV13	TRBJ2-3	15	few	CASSKWTGRTDTQYF	TGTGCCAGCAGCAAGTGGACAGGCCGCACAGATACGCAGTATTTT
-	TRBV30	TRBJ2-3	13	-	CAWSGQSIDTQYF	TGTGCCTGGAGTGGACAGTCGATAGATACGCAGTATTTT
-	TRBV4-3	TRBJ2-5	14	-	CASSQGESVQTQYF	TGCGCCAGCAGCCAAGGGGAATCCGTCCAGACCCAGTACTTC
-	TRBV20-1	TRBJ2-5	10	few	CSAQVETQYF	TGCAGTGCTCAGGTGGAGACCCAGTACTTC
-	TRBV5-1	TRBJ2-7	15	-	CASRLGAGYTYEQYF	TGCGCCAGCAGACTTGGGGCAGGGTATACCTACGAGCAGTACTTC
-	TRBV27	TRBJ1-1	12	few	CASSLHGSVAFF	TGTGCCAGCAGTCTACATGGCTCTGTGGCTTTCTTT
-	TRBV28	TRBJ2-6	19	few	CASSFVFAGFSSGANVLTF	TGTGCCAGCAGTTTTGTTTTTGCAGGGTTCTCCTCTGGGGCCAACGTCCTGACTTTC
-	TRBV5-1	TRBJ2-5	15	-	CASSLGWETQETQYF	TGCGCCAGCAGCTTGGGGTGGGAGACCCAAGAGACCCAGTACTTC
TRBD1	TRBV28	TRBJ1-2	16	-	CASSPGGTGINYGYTF	TGTGCCAGCAGTCCGGGGGGGACAGGGATTAACTATGGCTACACCTTC
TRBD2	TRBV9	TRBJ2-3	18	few	CASSVTSGGALFADTQYF	TGTGCCAGCAGCGTCACTAGCGGGGGGGCCTTATTTGCAGATACGCAGTATTTT
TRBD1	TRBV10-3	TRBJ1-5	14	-	CAIRPTGDNQPQHF	TGTGCCATCAGACCCACAGGGGACAATCAGCCCCAGCATTTT
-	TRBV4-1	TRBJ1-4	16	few	CASSQGPQGLGEKLFF	TGCGCCAGCAGCCAAGGGCCCCAGGGGCTCGGCGAAAAACTGTTTTTT
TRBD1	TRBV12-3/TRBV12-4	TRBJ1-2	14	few	CASSSLLGQGLYTF	TGTGCCAGCAGTTCCCTTTTGGGACAGGGGCTCTACACCTTC
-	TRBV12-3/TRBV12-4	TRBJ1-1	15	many	CASSLDGSANTEAFF	TGTGCCAGCAGTTTAGATGGGTCGGCGAACACTGAAGCTTTCTTT
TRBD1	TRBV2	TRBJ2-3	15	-	CASSSTGGRMDTQYF	TGTGCCAGCAGTTCAACAGGGGGCCGGATGGATACGCAGTATTTT
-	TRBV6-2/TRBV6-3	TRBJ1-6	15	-	CASSPTGTRNSPLHF	TGTGCCAGCAGCCCAACCGGGACTCGTAATTCACCCCTCCACTTT
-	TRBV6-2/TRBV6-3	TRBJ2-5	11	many	CASSYTETQYF	TGTGCCAGCAGTTATACAGAGACCCAGTACTTC
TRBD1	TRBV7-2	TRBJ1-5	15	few	CASSRQGASNQPQHF	TGTGCCAGCAGTAGACAGGGGGCGAGCAATCAGCCCCAGCATTTT
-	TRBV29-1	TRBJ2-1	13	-	CTAGGTRNNEQFF	TGCACGGCCGGAGGCACGAGAAACAATGAGCAGTTCTTC
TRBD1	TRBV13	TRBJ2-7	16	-	CASSSGTGLFSYEQYF	TGTGCCAGCAGCTCCGGGACAGGGTTGTTCTCCTACGAGCAGTACTTC
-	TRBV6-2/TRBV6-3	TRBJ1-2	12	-	CASSYGGPGYTF	TGTGCCAGCAGTTACGGTGGACCTGGCTACACCTTC
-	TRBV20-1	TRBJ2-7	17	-	CSARRRGYRDLSYEQYF	TGCAGTGCTAGGCGGCGGGGTTACCGGGACTTATCCTACGAGCAGTACTTC
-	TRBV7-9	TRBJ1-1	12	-	CASSSTASEAFF	TGTGCCAGCAGCTCGACGGCCTCTGAAGCTTTCTTT
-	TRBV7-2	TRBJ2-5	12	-	CASSRAFQEQYF	TGTGCCAGCAGCAGAGCTTTTCAGGAGCAGTACTTC
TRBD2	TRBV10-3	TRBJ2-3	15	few	CAISVAGGLTDTQYF	TGTGCCATCAGTGTAGCGGGGGGACTCACAGATACGCAGTATTTT
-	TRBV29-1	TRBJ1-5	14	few	CSVGVGTANQPQHF	TGCAGCGTTGGGGTAGGGACTGCCAATCAGCCCCAGCATTTT
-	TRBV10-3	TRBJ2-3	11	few	CASRGGDTQYF	TGTGCCAGCAGAGGGGGAGATACGCAGTATTTT
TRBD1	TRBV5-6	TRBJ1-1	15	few	CASSFGTGGNTEAFF	TGTGCCAGCAGCTTTGGGACAGGGGGGAACACTGAAGCTTTCTTT